This TCR beta chain comes out of a study of human T cells and chemical hapten exposure. In its sample, this clonotype was seen many times. Time point given: pre-sensitization, week 0. The treatment denotes: therapeutic diphenylcyclopropenone sensitization with weekly scalp DPC. Blood sampling preceded each patch test application. V lost 3 bases and J 4 bases, leaving 10 bases between the germline ends. The CDR3 runs to 13 residues. The germline CDR1 and CDR2 sequences are MDHEN and SYDVKM. TCRdb itself ran the RACE reads through MiXCR, one entry per CDR3 protein. The table shows roughly 260,000 distinct CDR3 sequences, with 8.6% occurring only once.

The sample consisted of whole blood, taken in connection with sensitization to the hapten diphenylcyclopropenone (DPC). This clonotype originated in a woman aged 40 to 50 with alopecia areata. Some clones in this sample may be carry-over from other donors' samples. V usage is TRBV28 and J usage is TRBJ2-7; D is perhaps TRBD1 or TRBD2 (5 bases each). CDR3 protein: CASSFRGRYEQYF. In DNA form, the CDR3 reads TGTGCCAGCAGTTTCCGGGGACGGTACGAGCAGTACTTC.